This TCR beta chain stems from a study of blood T cell repertoires in COVID-19. Study-wide context: The United States, Italy and Spain provided the acute and convalescent COVID-19 samples. The analysed material was cDNA or gDNA that came from T cells, B-cell-depleted T cells, or PBMCs.

As processed by the authors: Using reference gene primer amplification, nucleated cell counts were estimated. Generated by immunoSEQ multiplex PCR, the TCRdb table keeps only in-frame clones and is missing some. V and J calls and clone size follow that table, whereas D and trimming were derived from the DNA. This table has fewer than 80,000 clones, about three quarters appearing once. Germline CDR1 is SGDLS and CDR2 is YYNGEE. The J segment lost 2 bases and the V segment lost 3 bases, leaving 5 bases of the junction unmatched. The CDR3 has 15 residues. This clone was found a few times. The genes are TRBV9 and TRBJ2-7; 10 nucleotides match TRBD1. The sequenced sample was peripheral blood. The receptor comes from a human donor in a cohort sampled during active COVID-19. The DNA for the CDR3 is TGTGCCAGCAGCGCTACGGGACAGGGGCCCTACGAGCAGTACTTC. This sequence encodes CASSATGQGPYEQYF. The full variable domain, in which reference TRBV9 and TRBJ2-7 provide the parts outside the CDR3, is DSGVTQTPKHLITATGQRVTLRCSPRSGDLSVYWYQQSLDQGLQFLIQYYNGEERAKGNILERFSAQQFPDLHSELNLSSLELGDSALYFCASSATGQGPYEQYFGPGTRLTVT.